This T cell receptor beta chain was obtained from a study of T cell responses to AZD1222 COVID-19 vaccine. Generated by immunoSEQ multiplex PCR, the TCRdb table keeps only in-frame clones and is missing some. Here the sample spans about 170,000 clones, approximately 95% being singletons. V was clipped by 8 bases and J by 5 bases, with 10 bases between them. The CDR3 consists of 12 residues. Per germline, CDR1 SGHTA and CDR2 FQGNSA. Regarding the study as a whole: Just 6 or 7 people given AZD1222 tested seropositive at baseline.

With regard to this clone: The target antigen is unknown.

This sequence originates from an adult in good health. This specimen consisted of peripheral blood, obtained on day 0 of AZD1222 vaccination. The V gene is TRBV7-2, the J gene TRBJ2-1; D not certain. The CDR3 spells CASGIGNNEQFF. CDR3 in DNA: TGTGCCAGCGGCATTGGAAACAATGAGCAGTTCTTC.